The 21 T cell receptor beta chains below were found in one sample sequenced in a study of blood T cell repertoires in COVID-19. Produced via immunoSEQ multiplex PCR; TCRdb's table is partial and in-frame only. The data contain 200,000 to 250,000 clones, 85% to 90% of them singletons. Input material: peripheral blood. These TCRs come from a man aged 80 or over with acute or convalescent COVID-19.

The CDR3 nucleotides are TGTGCCAGCTCACCGCCCGCGCGGCGCCAAGAGACCCAGTACTTC. Protein product: CASSPPARRQETQYF. The V gene is TRBV18, the J gene TRBJ2-5; no definite D call. The germline V and J ends were trimmed by 3 bases and 1 base, with 12 bases remaining between them. Germline CDR1 KGHSH, CDR2 LQKENI. This CDR3 has 15 amino acids.

The rearrangement joins TRBV5-1 to TRBJ1-6, with 8 bases aligning to TRBD1. Germline V gives CDR1 SGHRS, CDR2 YFSETQ. The CDR3 is made up of 15 amino acids. V was clipped by 0 bases and J by 7 bases; unmatched bases: 3. The CDR3 DNA reads as TGCGCCAGCAGCTTGGATGGACAGGGCAATTCACCCCTCCACTTT. It encodes CASSLDGQGNSPLHF.

The chain couples TRBV19 to TRBJ2-1; 15 nucleotides agree with TRBD2. This CDR3 region has 15 residues. V lost 6 bases and J lost 7; bases outside the gene matches: 4. Germline V CDR1 and CDR2: LNHDA, SQIVND (reference sequence). The CDR3 reads CASSGLAGGGNEQFF. The CDR3 DNA follows: TGTGCCAGTAGCGGACTAGCGGGAGGGGGGAATGAGCAGTTCTTC.

The gene calls are TRBV5-1 and TRBJ2-5; TRBD1 aligns across 7 bases. CDR1 is SGHRS, CDR2 YFSETQ, per germline. The CDR3 extends over 14 amino acids. V lost 0 bases to trimming and J lost 4 bases; unmatched junction nucleotides: 3. CDR3 sequence (DNA): TGCGCCAGCAGCTTGGCAGGGGGTCGAGAGACCCAGTACTTC. It specifies CASSLAGGRETQYF.

The rearrangement uses TRBV19 and TRBJ2-1, with D tentatively TRBD2 (6 bases). Germline V gives CDR1 LNHDA, CDR2 SQIVND (reference sequence). The CDR3 extends over 16 amino acids. The germline V and J ends were trimmed by 3 bases and 4 bases, with 16 bases remaining between them. DNA of the CDR3: TGTGCCAGTAGTATGTTCGGTCCGGGAGAGTACAATGAGCAGTTCTTC. Its protein is CASSMFGPGEYNEQFF.

As concerns this clone: The junction and the germline gene differ at one end; a read error may be behind it. The sample contains more than one DNA sequence encoding this CDR3. The genes are TRBV24-1 and TRBJ2-7; D is uncertain. CDR3 length equals 11 residues. In germline, CDR1 is KGHDR, CDR2 SFDVKD. CDR3 nucleotide sequence: TGTGCCACCAGTGAATTCAGCGAGCAGTATTTC. It specifies CATSEFSEQYF.

The chain recombines TRBV7-9 with TRBJ2-2, with D uncertain. From germline, CDR1 is SEHNR and CDR2 FQNEAQ (reference sequence). The CDR3 is 15 residues long. Trimming shortened V by 2 bases and J by 0 bases, and 7 bases separated the two germline ends. As DNA, the CDR3 is TGTGCCAGCAGCTTATTCGGTACGAACACCGGGGAGCTGTTTTTT. It translates to CASSLFGTNTGELFF.

The chain uses TRBV11-2 and TRBJ1-1; 8 bases line up with TRBD1. The germline V gene has CDR1 SGHAT and CDR2 FQNNGV. CDR3 length equals 15 residues. The V segment lost 2 bases and the J segment 7 bases; nucleotides outside the gene matches: 9. CDR3 sequence (DNA): TGTGCCAGCAGCTTAACCGACAGGGGTTCAGGTGAAGCTTTCTTT. Residues: CASSLTDRGSGEAFF. Full variable domain (missing parts from reference TRBV11-2 and TRBJ1-1): EAGVAQSPRYKIIEKRQSVAFWCNPISGHATLYWYQQILGQGPKLLIQFQNNGVVDDSQLPKDRFSAERLKGVDSTLKIQPAKLEDSAVYLCASSLTDRGSGEAFFGQGTRLTVV.

The gene calls are TRBV3-1 (or the pseudogene TRBV3-2) and TRBJ1-5, with D uncertain. The length of the CDR3 is 16 residues. Germline V CDR1 and CDR2: LGHDT, YNNKEL (reference sequence). V lost 0 bases and J lost 9, with 18 bases in between. CDR3 bases: TGTGCCAGCAGCCAAGAAACGGCTATAGCGGGCGGGCCCCAGCATTTT. Translated: CASSQETAIAGGPQHF.

V is TRBV11-3 and J is TRBJ2-7, with 8 bases that match TRBD2. This CDR3 spans 15 amino acids. J lost 1 base, V lost 1 base, and 3 bases had no gene match. From germline, CDR1 is SGHNT and CDR2 YENEEA. CDR3 bases: TGTGCCAGCAGCTTAGCGGGAGGGCCTTCCTACGAGCAGTACGTC. Its translation is CASSLAGGPSYEQYV.

The table lists this clone with a few counts. This chain joins TRBV6-6 and TRBJ1-2; D is undetermined. Germline V gives CDR1 MNHNY, CDR2 SVGAGI (reference sequence). This CDR3 contains 12 residues. Trimming removed 6 bases at V and 6 bases at J, with 11 bases between. This chain's CDR3 is CASSISRDGYTF. The CDR3 DNA reads as TGTGCCAGCAGCATTAGCCGGGATGGCTACACCTTC.

The chain uses TRBV18 and TRBJ2-5, with TRBD1 matching over 9 bases. The germline CDR1 and CDR2 sequences are KGHSH and LQKENI. This CDR3 contains 17 residues. Unmatched junction bases numbered 10, after V lost 0 bases and J lost 5 bases. The CDR3 sequence: CASSPPGLTGGGETQYF. CDR3 in DNA: TGTGCCAGCTCACCACCCGGCCTAACAGGGGGCGGTGAGACCCAGTACTTC.

This clone was seen only once. The chain recombines TRBV27 with TRBJ2-3; 8 bases map to TRBD2. The V gene end was trimmed by 4 bases and the J gene end by 4 bases; junction bases not matched to a gene: 13. Germline CDR1 is MNHEY and CDR2 is SMNVEV (reference sequence). CDR3 size: 17 residues. The CDR3 protein is CASSSLVSGRKPDTQYF. The CDR3 region has the DNA TGTGCCAGCAGTTCGTTGGTGAGCGGGAGAAAACCAGATACGCAGTATTTT.

The chain combines TRBV11-3 with TRBJ2-1, with a tentative D call TRBD1 (6 bases). In germline, CDR1 is SGHNT, CDR2 YENEEA. Trimming shortened V by 5 bases and J by 11 bases, and 16 bases separated the two germline ends. CDR3 length equals 13 residues. The chain's CDR3 is CASSVHMGQQQFF. For the CDR3, the DNA is TGTGCCAGCAGCGTCCATATGGGACAACAGCAGTTCTTC.

The chain couples TRBV9 to TRBJ2-1; weak D call: TRBD2 (5 bases). Trimming left V 2 bases short and J 6 bases short, with 21 bases between. The germline gives CDR1 SGDLS, CDR2 YYNGEE. The CDR3 sequence is 17 residues long. CDR3 sequence reads: CASSVYPVGGPLNEQFF. The CDR3 bases are TGTGCCAGCAGCGTCTACCCCGTGGGCGGGCCCCTCAATGAGCAGTTCTTC.

The V gene is TRBV12-3 or TRBV12-4, the J gene TRBJ1-5, with D perhaps TRBD1 (6 bases). The CDR3 sequence is 13 residues long. V lost 1 base to trimming and J lost 6 bases, with 7 bases between them. CDR3 in amino acids: CASSLEQGQPQHF. DNA for the CDR3: TGTGCCAGCAGTTTAGAACAGGGTCAGCCCCAGCATTTT.

The genes are TRBV15 and TRBJ2-3, with 9 bases that match TRBD1. The length of the CDR3 is 15 residues. V dropped 2 bases and J dropped 4; count of bases not matched to a gene: 4. Germline CDR1 reads LNHNV; CDR2 reads YYDKDF (reference sequence). DNA of the CDR3: TGTGCCACCAGCAGATACAGGGGGCGGGCAGATACGCAGTATTTT. Translated: CATSRYRGRADTQYF.

This clone was seen only a few times. The rearrangement links TRBV3-1 (or the pseudogene TRBV3-2) to TRBJ2-1, with D maybe TRBD2 (6 bases). Per the germline V gene, CDR1 is LGHDT and CDR2 is YNNKEL (reference sequence). CDR3 size: 13 residues. The germline V and J ends were trimmed by 4 bases and 9 bases, with 13 bases remaining between them. The CDR3 spells CASSRGTFPEQFF. DNA of the CDR3: TGTGCCAGCAGCCGCGGGACGTTCCCTGAGCAGTTCTTC.

The rearrangement joins TRBV9 to TRBJ2-5; 10 positions agree with TRBD2. This CDR3 has 17 residues. Germline CDR1 and CDR2: SGDLS and YYNGEE. The V segment lost 4 bases and the J segment 4 bases; nucleotides outside the gene matches: 13. The DNA of the CDR3 is TGTGCCAGCAGCCTTGGACTAGCGGAGGTGAGCGGAGAGACCCAGTACTTC. Amino acid sequence: CASSLGLAEVSGETQYF.

This chain connects TRBV5-4 to TRBJ1-4; perhaps TRBD1 as D (5 bases). CDR1 and CDR2 from the germline V gene are SGHNT and YYREEE (reference sequence). V was cut by 4 bases and J by 8 bases, with 12 bases left in between. CDR3 length: 13 amino acids. This chain's CDR3 is CASSRGSQEKLFF. The CDR3 nucleotides are TGTGCCAGCAGCAGGGGTAGCCAGGAAAAACTGTTTTTT.

The rearrangement joins TRBV9 to TRBJ2-2; 9 bases are a match to TRBD2. The CDR3 spans 15 residues. V shed 0 bases, J shed 4 bases, and the junction held 1 base outside the gene matches. Germline V lookup: CDR1 SGDLS, CDR2 YYNGEE. CDR3 nucleotides: TGTGCCAGCAGCGTAGGCGGGAGGGCCACCGGGGAGCTGTTTTTT. This sequence encodes CASSVGGRATGELFF.